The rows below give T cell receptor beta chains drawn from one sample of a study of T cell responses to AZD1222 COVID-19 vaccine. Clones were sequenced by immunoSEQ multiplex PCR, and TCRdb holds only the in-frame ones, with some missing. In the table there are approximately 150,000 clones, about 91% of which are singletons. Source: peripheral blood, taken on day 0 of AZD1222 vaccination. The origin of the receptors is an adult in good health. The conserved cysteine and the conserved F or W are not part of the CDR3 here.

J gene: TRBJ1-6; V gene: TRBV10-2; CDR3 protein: ASTDPLSSYNSPLH
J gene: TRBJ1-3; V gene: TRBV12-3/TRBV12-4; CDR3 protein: ASSLKDTIY
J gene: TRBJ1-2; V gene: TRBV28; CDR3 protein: ASSSGAHDYGYT
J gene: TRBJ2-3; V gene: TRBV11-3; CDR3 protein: ASSKGTSGSTDTQY
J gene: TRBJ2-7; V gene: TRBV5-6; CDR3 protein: ASSLLDSSYEQY
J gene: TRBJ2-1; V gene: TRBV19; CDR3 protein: ASNPAGAYNEQF
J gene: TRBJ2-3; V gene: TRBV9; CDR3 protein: ASSVVTPAGTDTQY
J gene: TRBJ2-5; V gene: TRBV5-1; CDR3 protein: ASSLGQQETQY
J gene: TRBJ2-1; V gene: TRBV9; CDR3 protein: ASSALPRTGVLGEQF
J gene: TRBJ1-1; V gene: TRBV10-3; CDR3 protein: AADRGNTEAF
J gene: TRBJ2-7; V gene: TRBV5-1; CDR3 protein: ASSLAPGEIEQY
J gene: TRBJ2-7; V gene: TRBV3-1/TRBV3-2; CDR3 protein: ASSQVHEQY
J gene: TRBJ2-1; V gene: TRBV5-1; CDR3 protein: ASSLNLAGGRDEQF
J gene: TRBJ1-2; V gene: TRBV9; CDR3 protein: ASSVGGWGYT
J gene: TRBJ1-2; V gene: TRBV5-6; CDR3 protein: ASSNPGNDGYT
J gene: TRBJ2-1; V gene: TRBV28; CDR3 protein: ASSSRLAGGPKDEQF
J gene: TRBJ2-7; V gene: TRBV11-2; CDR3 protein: ASSLGSGVISYEQY
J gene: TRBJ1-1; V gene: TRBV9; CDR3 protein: ASSVDQGARSEAF
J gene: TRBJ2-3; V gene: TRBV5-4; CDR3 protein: ASSLSRGGQVDTQY
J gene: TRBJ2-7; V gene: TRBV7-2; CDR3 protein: ASSPGYEQY
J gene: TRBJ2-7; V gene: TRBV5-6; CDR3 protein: ASSPGGLAVLWY
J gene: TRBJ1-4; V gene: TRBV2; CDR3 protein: ASRFRDVNEKLF
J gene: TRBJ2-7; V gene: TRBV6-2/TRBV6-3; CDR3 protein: ASSPPSGGAHEQY
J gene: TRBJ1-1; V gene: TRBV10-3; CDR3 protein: AIRDQTEAF
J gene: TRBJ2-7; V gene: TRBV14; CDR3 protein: ASSVLGPRHEQY
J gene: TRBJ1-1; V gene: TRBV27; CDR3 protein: ASSWGRGGTEAF
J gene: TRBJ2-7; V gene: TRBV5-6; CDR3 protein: ASSFRYEQY
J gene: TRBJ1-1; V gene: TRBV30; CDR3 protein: AWSVGATNTEAF
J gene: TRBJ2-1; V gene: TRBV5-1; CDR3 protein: ASSLQLAGNNEQF
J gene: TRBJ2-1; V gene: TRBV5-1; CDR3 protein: ASSLGTSGRYNEQF
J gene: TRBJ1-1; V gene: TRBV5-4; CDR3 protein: ASSSLERDGTEAF
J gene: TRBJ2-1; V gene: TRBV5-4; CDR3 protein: ASSITGGEQF
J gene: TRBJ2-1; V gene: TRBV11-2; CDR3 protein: ASSLGDRGSYNEQF
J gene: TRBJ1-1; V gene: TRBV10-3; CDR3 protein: AISESGDRGMNTEAF
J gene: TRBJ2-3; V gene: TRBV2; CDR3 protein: ASSASGGAYTQY
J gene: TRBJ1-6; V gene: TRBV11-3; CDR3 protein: ASPGWGGGYNSPLH
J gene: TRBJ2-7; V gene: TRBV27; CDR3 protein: ASSLAGDTYEQY
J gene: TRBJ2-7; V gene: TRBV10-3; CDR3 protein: AISGVDREEQY
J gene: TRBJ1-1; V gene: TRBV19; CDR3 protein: ASSPFRTGRSTPEAF
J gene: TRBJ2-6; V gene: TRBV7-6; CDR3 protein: ASSGAGGSGANVLT
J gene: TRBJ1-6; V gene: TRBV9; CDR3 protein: ASSGGQGGGALH
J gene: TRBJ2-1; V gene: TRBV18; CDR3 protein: ASSPPGQPRTSGRAYEQF
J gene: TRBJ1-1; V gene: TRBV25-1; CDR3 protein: ASGLQGASEAF
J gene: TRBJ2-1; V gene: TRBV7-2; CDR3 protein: ASSLGHYNEQF
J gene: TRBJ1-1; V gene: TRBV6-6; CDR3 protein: ASSYGITGGLEAF
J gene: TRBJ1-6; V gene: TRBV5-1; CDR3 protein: ASREGSGGNSPLH
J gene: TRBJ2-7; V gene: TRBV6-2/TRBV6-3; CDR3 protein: ASSYWSGQGPASYEQY
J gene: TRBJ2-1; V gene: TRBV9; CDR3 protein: ASSQDGGSYNEQF
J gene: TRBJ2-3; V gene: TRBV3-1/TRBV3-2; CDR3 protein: ASSQGAGNTDTQY
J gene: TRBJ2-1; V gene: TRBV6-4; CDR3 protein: ASSDTGLAGWREQF
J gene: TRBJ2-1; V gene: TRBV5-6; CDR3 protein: ASSQDPRDEQF
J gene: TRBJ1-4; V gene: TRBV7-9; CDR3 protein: ASSPAGGIGEKLF
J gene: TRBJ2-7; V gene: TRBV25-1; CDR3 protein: ASSESQGDSYEQY
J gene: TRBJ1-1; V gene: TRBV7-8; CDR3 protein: ASSLERNTEAF